In this sample, the clone carrying this TCR beta chain turned up many times. Germline CDR1 SQVTM, CDR2 ANQGSEA. Trimming took 0 bases from V and 4 from J, leaving 9 bases between them. The CDR3 sequence is 13 residues long. This record belongs to a study of blood T cell repertoires in COVID-19. Clones were read by immunoSEQ multiplex PCR, and TCRdb kept only the in-frame ones, dropping some. The sample has approximately 220,000 clones, 88% seen once. Material: PBMCs or T cells enriched from blood (not recorded which). The chain is built from TRBV29-1 and TRBJ1-2; D might be TRBD1 (5 bases). The sequence derives from a woman aged 25 to 45 who had recovered from COVID-19. CDR3 sequence reads: CSVEDQGGYGYTF. DNA of the CDR3: TGCAGCGTTGAAGATCAGGGCGGCTATGGCTACACCTTC.